The source of this T cell receptor beta chain is a study of T cell repertoires in cytomegalovirus infection. Study at large: Selection of CMV epitopes for the study included recently identified HLA-C-restricted and well-studied HLA-B-restricted ones. Public TCR beta signatures were indicative of both CMV infection and a matching HLA type.

This clonotype was detected only a few times. Its target is not known. TCRdb passed the reads through MiXCR, listing each CDR3 protein once. Altogether roughly 350,000 distinct CDR3 sequences are present, roughly 36% being singletons, with the ten largest covering less than 15%. The source was cultured PBMCs, collected from culture after CMV antigen stimulation. The sequence came from a human donor in good health (CMV status not recorded). Some clones in this sample may be carry-over from other donors' samples.

Written as DNA, the CDR3 is TGCAGTGCTCGTGGGACTAGCGGGAGCTCCTACGAGCAGTACTTC. Amino acid sequence: CSARGTSGSSYEQYF. The chain recombines TRBV20-1 with TRBJ2-7; 14 bases are shared with TRBD2. Germline V gene lookup returns CDR1 DFQATT and CDR2 SNEGSKA (reference sequence). The CDR3 is 15 amino acids. After removal of 5 bases from V and 0 bases from J, the junction contained 3 bases not matched to a gene.